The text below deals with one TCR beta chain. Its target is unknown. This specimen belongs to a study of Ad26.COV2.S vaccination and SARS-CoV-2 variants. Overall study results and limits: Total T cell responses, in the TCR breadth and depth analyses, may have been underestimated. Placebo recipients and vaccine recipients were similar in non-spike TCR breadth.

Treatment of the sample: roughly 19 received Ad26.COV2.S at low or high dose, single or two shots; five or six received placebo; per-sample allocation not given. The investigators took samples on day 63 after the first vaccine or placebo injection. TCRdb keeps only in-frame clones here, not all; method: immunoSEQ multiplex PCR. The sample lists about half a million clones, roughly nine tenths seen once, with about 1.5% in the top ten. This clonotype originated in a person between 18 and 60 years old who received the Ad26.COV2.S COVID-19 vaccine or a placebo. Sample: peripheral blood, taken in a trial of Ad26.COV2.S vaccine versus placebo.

This CDR3 reads CASFGTGKRNTIYF. The CDR3 DNA follows: TGTGCCAGCTTCGGGACAGGGAAGAGAAACACCATATATTTT. The rearrangement joins TRBV18 to TRBJ1-3, with 9 bases identical to TRBD1. This CDR3 region has 14 residues. V gave up 7 bases and J gave up 5 bases; unmatched junction bases: 6. Germline-derived CDR1 and CDR2 are KGHSH and LQKENI. The full variable domain, rest sourced from reference TRBV18 and TRBJ1-3, is NAGVMQNPRHLVRRRGQEARLRCSPMKGHSHVYWYRQLPEEGLKFMVYLQKENIIDESGMPKERFSAEFPKEGPSILRIQQVVRGDSAAYFCASFGTGKRNTIYFGEGSWLTVV.